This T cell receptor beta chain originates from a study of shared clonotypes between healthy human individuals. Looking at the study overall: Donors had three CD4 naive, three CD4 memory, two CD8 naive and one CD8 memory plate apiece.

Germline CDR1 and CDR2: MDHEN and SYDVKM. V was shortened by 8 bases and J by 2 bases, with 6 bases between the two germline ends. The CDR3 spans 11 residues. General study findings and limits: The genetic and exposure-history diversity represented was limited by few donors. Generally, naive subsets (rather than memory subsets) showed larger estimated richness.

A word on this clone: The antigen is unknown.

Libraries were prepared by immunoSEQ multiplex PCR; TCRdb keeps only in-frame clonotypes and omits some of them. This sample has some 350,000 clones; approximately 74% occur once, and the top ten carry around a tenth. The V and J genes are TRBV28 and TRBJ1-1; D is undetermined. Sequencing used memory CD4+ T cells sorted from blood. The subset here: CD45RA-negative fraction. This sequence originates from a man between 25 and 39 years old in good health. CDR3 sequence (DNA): TGTGCCAGCCACAGAAACACTGAAGCTTTCTTT. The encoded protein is CASHRNTEAFF.